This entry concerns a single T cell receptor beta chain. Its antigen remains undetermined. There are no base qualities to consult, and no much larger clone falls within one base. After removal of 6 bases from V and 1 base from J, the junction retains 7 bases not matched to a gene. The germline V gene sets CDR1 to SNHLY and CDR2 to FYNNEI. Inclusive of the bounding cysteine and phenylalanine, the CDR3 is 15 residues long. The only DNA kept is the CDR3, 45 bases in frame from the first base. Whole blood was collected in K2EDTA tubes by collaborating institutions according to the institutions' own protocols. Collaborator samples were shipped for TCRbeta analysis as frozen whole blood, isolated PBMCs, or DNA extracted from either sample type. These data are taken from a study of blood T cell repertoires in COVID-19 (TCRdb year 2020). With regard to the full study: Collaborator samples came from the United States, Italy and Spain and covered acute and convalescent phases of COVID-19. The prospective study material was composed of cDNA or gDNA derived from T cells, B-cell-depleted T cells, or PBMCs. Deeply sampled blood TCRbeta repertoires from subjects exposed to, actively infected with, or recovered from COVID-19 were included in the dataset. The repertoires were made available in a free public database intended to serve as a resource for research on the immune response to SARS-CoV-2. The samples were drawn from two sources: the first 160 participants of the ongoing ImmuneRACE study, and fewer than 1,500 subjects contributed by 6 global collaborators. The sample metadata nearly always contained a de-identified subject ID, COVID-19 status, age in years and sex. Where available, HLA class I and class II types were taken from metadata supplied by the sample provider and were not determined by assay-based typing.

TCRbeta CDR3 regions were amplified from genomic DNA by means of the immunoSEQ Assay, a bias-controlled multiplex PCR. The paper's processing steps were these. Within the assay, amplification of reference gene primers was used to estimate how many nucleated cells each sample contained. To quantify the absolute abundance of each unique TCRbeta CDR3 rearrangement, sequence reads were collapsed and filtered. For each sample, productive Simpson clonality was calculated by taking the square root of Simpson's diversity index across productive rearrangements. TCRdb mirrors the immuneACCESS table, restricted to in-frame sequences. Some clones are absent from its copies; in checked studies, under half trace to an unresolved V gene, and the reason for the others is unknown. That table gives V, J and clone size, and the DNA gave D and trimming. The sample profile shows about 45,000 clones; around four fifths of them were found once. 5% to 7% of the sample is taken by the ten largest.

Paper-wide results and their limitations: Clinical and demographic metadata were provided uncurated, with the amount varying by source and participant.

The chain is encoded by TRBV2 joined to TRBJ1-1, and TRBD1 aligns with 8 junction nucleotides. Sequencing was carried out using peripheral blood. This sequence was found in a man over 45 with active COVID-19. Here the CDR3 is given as CASSPQQGGNTEAFF. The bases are TGTGCCAGCAGCCCACAACAGGGGGGGAACACTGAAGCTTTCTTT.